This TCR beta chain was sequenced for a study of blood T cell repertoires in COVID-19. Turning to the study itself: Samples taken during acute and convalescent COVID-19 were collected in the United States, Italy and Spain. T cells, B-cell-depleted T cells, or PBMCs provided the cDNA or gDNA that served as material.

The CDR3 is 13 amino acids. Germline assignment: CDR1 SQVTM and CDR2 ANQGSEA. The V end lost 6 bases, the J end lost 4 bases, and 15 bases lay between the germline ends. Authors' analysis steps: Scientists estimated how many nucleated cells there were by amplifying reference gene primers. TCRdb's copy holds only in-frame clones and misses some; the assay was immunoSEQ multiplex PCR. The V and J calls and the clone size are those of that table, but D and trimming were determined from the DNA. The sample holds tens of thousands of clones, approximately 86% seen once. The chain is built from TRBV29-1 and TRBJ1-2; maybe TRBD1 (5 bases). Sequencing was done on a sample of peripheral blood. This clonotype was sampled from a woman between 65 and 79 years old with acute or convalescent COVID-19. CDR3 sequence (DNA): TGCAGCGTGGGGGACTCAATCTCCTATGGCTACACCTTC. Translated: CSVGDSISYGYTF.